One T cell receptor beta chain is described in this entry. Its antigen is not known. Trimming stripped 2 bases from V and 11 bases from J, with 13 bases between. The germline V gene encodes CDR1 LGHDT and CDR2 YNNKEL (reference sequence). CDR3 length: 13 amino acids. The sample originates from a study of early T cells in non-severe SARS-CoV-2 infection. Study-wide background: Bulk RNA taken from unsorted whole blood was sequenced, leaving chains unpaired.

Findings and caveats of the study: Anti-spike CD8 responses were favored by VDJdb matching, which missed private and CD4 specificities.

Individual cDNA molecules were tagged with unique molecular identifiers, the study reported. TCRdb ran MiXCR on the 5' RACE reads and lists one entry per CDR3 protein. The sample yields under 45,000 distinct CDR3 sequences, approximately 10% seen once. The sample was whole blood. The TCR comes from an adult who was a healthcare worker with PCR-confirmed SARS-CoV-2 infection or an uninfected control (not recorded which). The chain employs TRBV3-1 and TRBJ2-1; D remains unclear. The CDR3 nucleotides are TGTGCCAGCAGCCAACTCTCCCCCGGACAGCAGTTCTTC. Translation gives CASSQLSPGQQFF.